This TCR beta chain was retrieved from a study of monozygotic twins with inflammatory bowel disease. cDNA for TCRalpha and TCRbeta was amplified by nested PCRs of about 17 then 9 cycles. No DNA is given; TCRdb re-called the 5' RACE reads and lists each CDR3 protein once. The sample totals about 420,000 distinct CDR3 sequences. Worth noting for this clonotype: The antigen is unknown.

Study-level results: Fewer shared clonotypes with others were found in IBD patients than in healthy twins, especially with disease activity. On the inverse Simpson index, IBD patients scored lower for TCRbeta diversity than healthy co-twins.

Germline-derived CDR1 and CDR2 are SEHNR and FQNEAQ (reference sequence). CDR3 length: 15 amino acids. The sample was blood. The TCR was taken from a human donor with ulcerative colitis or Crohn's disease, or a healthy co-twin of an affected twin (not recorded which). The chain is built from TRBV7-9 and TRBJ2-1; TCRdb designates TRBD2, a call that cannot be tested without DNA. This chain's CDR3 is CASSLTSGKYNEQFF.